This T cell receptor beta chain was captured in a study of T cell responses to AZD1222 COVID-19 vaccine. Details on this clone: Its antigen is still unknown. Distinct nucleotide sequences in the sample also encode this CDR3.

Whole-study findings and limits: Donors skewed white British and female; clonal diversity was possibly underestimated. With two AZD1222 doses given, Spike-specific TCR breadth and depth both rose. In all cases, repertoires were sampled only after the peak T cell response.

Only in-frame clones appear in the TCRdb table, and some are missing; sequencing was by immunoSEQ multiplex PCR. The repertoire holds around 170,000 clones, with around nine tenths as singletons. The V end was cut by 0 bases, the J end by 4 bases, with 10 bases between. Germline V CDR1 and CDR2: SGDLS, YYNGEE. The CDR3 sequence is 14 residues long. Sequenced material: peripheral blood, taken on day 0 of AZD1222 vaccination. The V gene is TRBV9, the J gene TRBJ1-2; D is unclear. The source of this sequence is an adult in good health. The CDR3 DNA is TGTGCCAGCAGCGTAGCGGGCACTGCCTATGGCTACACCTTC. Protein sequence: CASSVAGTAYGYTF. The whole variable domain, remainder taken from reference TRBV9 and TRBJ1-2, is DSGVTQTPKHLITATGQRVTLRCSPRSGDLSVYWYQQSLDQGLQFLIQYYNGEERAKGNILERFSAQQFPDLHSELNLSSLELGDSALYFCASSVAGTAYGYTFGSGTRLTVV.